The present T cell receptor beta chain was sequenced within a study of shared clonotypes between healthy human individuals. General observations from the study: Roughly 4.6% of naive CD4 clonotypes were common to several donors. Estimated richness values were generally larger in naive subsets than in memory subsets.

Deletions cut 3 bases from V and 6 bases from J, with 14 bases between. CDR3 length: 14 amino acids. CDR1 and CDR2 (germline): LNHDA, SQIVND (reference sequence). DNA at around 200 ng, tens of thousands of T cell genomes, went into sorted-subset replicate PCRs. Repertoires were generated with immunoSEQ multiplex PCR, while TCRdb's copy carries only in-frame clones and drops some. The sample lists 2 million to 2.5 million clones, approximately 93% occurring once. Notes on this clone: The antigen is undetermined.

This TCR was sampled from a man younger than 30 in good health. Some clones in this sample may be carry-over from other donors' samples. The chain carries TRBV19 and TRBJ1-2; D not resolved. Input material: naive CD4+ T cells from PBMCs. As for subset: CD45RA+ positively selected. In DNA form, the CDR3 reads TGTGCCAGTAGTATTGTGCGAGGGAACCATGGCTACACCTTC. Its translation is CASSIVRGNHGYTF.